This T cell receptor beta chain was sequenced during a study of blood T cell repertoires in COVID-19. The wider study: Samples representing acute and convalescent COVID-19 were sourced from the United States, Italy and Spain. T cells, B-cell-depleted T cells, or PBMCs provided the cDNA or gDNA that served as material.

V lost 4 bases, J lost 10 bases, and 10 bases stayed unmatched. The germline V gene encodes CDR1 MDHEN and CDR2 SYDVKM. The CDR3 has 15 residues. Methods used by the authors: Estimated nucleated cell counts came from reference gene primer amplification. Repertoires were generated with immunoSEQ multiplex PCR, while TCRdb's copy carries only in-frame clones and drops some. D and trimming come from the DNA, and the V and J calls and clone size come from that table. The sample holds roughly 190,000 clones, around 82% seen once. The chain combines TRBV28 with TRBJ1-4, with 9 bases that match TRBD1. The receptor comes from a woman aged 45-59 years with acute COVID-19. Source material: PBMCs or T cells enriched from blood (not recorded which). This CDR3 is CASSYSRDRVGKLFF. Written as DNA, the CDR3 is TGTGCCAGCAGTTACAGCCGGGACAGGGTTGGAAAACTGTTTTTT.